This T cell receptor beta chain was identified during a study of blood T cell repertoires in COVID-19. Clinical history as reported by participants underpinned cohort assignment. Sequencing was performed with immunoSEQ multiplex PCR; in TCRdb, only in-frame clones are kept and a portion is missing. Counted here are fewer than 250,000 clones, about 85% occurring once; the ten biggest clones make up less than 14%. This CDR3 region has 15 residues. From germline, CDR1 is SEHNR and CDR2 FQNEAQ (reference sequence). V lost 4 bases to trimming and J lost 4 bases; unmatched junction nucleotides: 9. Sequencing was carried out using PBMCs or T cells enriched from blood (not recorded which). The V call is TRBV7-9, the J call TRBJ2-7, with TRBD1 matching over 8 bases. The TCR originated in a man younger than 45 who had recovered from COVID-19. CDR3 sequence (DNA): TGTGCCAGCAGCTCCAGAACTGACAGGGGTTACGAGCAGTACTTC. It codes for CASSSRTDRGYEQYF.